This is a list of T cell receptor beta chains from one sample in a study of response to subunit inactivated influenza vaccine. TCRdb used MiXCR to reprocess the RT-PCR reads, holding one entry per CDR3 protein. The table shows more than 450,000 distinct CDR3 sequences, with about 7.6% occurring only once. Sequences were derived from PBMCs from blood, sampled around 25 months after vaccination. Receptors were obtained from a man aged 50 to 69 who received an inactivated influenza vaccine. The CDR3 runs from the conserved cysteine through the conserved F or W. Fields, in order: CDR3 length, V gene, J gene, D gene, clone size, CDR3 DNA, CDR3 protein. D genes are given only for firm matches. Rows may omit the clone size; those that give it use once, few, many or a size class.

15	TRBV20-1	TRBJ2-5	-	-	TGCAGTGCTAGAGGGCACGCCTCGGGACAAGAGACCCAGTACTTC	CSARGHASGQETQYF
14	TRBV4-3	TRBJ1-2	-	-	TGCGCCAGCAGCCAAGAGTCGCGGAACTATGGCTACACCTTC	CASSQESRNYGYTF
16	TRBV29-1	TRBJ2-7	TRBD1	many	TGCAGCGTTGACGGGTTCCGGGACAGGGGGAGCTACGAGCAGTACTTC	CSVDGFRDRGSYEQYF
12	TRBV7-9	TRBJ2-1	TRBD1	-	TGTGCCAGCAGCTCAATCTCGGGACAGGAGTTCTTC	CASSSISGQEFF
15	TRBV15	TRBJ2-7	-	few	TGTGCCACCAGCAGAGATCGTAGTGGGACGAGGGAGCAGTACTTC	CATSRDRSGTREQYF
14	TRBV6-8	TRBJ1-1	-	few	TGTGCCAGCAGTTACTCTTTTATGAACACTGAAGCTTTCTTT	CASSYSFMNTEAFF
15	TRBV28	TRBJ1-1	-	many	TGTGCCAGCAGTTTAGCAGGGGAAGGTGGGACTGAAGCTTTCTTT	CASSLAGEGGTEAFF
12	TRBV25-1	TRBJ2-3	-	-	TGTGCCAGCAGTATTTCTCCAGATACGCAGTATTTT	CASSISPDTQYF
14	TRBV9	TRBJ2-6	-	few	TGTGCCAGCAGCGTAGTGGGTGGGGCCAACGTCCTGACTTTC	CASSVVGGANVLTF
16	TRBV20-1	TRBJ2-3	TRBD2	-	TGCAGTGCTAGTTGGGGTGGCGGGAGGAGCACAGATACGCAGTATTTT	CSASWGGGRSTDTQYF
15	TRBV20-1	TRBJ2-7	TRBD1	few	TGCAGTGCTAGGGGACAGGGAATGGGAATATACGAGCAGTACTTC	CSARGQGMGIYEQYF
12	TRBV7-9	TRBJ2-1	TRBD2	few	TGTGCCAGCAGCTTAGACCTAGCGGGGGGGTTCTTC	CASSLDLAGGFF
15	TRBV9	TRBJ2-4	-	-	TGTGCCAGCAGCGGGGGCCAGGGCCCACAGAACATTCAGTACTTC	CASSGGQGPQNIQYF
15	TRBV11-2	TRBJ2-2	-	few	TGTGCCAGCAGTTTAATGGCAGGGAACACCGGGGAGCTGTTTTTT	CASSLMAGNTGELFF
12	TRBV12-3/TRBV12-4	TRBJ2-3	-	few	TGTGCCAGCAGTGGAACCGGGACTACGCAGTATTTT	CASSGTGTTQYF
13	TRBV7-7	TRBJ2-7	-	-	TGTGCCAGCAGCCCGGATGTGGGTGAGCTAGTGTACTTC	CASSPDVGELVYF
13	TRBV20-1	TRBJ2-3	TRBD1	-	TGCAGTGCTAGTAAAGGGGGCGGAGATACGCAGTATTTT	CSASKGGGDTQYF
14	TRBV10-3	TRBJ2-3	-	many	TGTGCCTCCCGGGACCACCTGGGCACAGATACGCAGTATTTT	CASRDHLGTDTQYF
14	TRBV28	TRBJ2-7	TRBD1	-	TGTGCCAGCAGTTCCCGGGGACAGGGCTACGAGCAGTACTTC	CASSSRGQGYEQYF
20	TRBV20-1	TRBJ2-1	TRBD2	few	TGCAGTGCTAGAGATATTTTCGGACTAGCGGGGGGCCCTACCTACAATGAGCAGTTCTTC	CSARDIFGLAGGPTYNEQFF
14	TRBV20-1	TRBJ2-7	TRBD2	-	TGCAGTGCTAGACCCAGCGGGAGAATCCACGAGCAGTACTTC	CSARPSGRIHEQYF
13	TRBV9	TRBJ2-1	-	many	TGTGCCAGCAGCGTAGGCAAGTACAATGAGCAGTTCTTC	CASSVGKYNEQFF
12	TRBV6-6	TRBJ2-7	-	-	TGTGCCAGCAGTAGGGTCGGGTACGAGCAGTACTTC	CASSRVGYEQYF
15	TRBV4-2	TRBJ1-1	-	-	TGTGCCAGCAAGAATAGCAAGGCCAGGAACACTGAAGCTTTCTTT	CASKNSKARNTEAFF
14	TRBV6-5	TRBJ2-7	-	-	TGTGCCAGCAGTTACTATGCGGGTTCCTACGAGCAGTACTTC	CASSYYAGSYEQYF
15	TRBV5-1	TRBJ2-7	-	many	TGCGCCAGCAGCTTGACCACAGGGTTACCCTACGAGCAGTACTTC	CASSLTTGLPYEQYF
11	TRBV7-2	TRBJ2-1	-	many	TGTGCCAGCAGGTTATCCAATGAGCAGTTCTTC	CASRLSNEQFF
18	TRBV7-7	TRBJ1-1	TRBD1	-	TGTGCCAGCAGCTTAGGGACAGGGTCGGGGGATTCGAACACTGAAGCTTTCTTT	CASSLGTGSGDSNTEAFF
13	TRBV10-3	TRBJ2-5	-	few	TGTGCCATCAGTGAGCAGGGGCGGGAGACCCAGTACTTC	CAISEQGRETQYF
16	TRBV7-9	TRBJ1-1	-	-	TGTGCCAGCAGCTTAGCTGGGGGCGGAAGAGGTGCTGAAGCTTTCTTT	CASSLAGGGRGAEAFF
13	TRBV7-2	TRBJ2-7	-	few	TGTGCCAGCAGCCGCGGACTGATCTACGAGCAGTACTTC	CASSRGLIYEQYF
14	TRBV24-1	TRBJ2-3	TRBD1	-	TGTGCCACCAGCCCGGACAGGGTGGCAGATACGCAGTATTTT	CATSPDRVADTQYF
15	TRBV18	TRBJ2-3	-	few	TGTGCCAGCTCACCATTTCGGGACAGCACAGATACGCAGTATTTT	CASSPFRDSTDTQYF
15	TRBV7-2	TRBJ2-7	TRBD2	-	TGTGCCAGCAGCTTAGTTCTAGCGGGCACCTACGAGCAGTACTTC	CASSLVLAGTYEQYF
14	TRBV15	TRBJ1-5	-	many	TGTGCCACCAGCAGAGATTATAGCAATCAGCCCCAGCATTTT	CATSRDYSNQPQHF
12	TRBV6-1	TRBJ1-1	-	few	TGTGCCAGCAGTGAAAAGGGGACTGAAGCTTTCTTT	CASSEKGTEAFF
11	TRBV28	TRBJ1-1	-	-	TGTGCCAGCAGGGGGATGGGTCTTGCTTTCTTT	CASRGMGLAFF
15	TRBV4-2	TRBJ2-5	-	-	TGTGCCAGCAGCCAAGATTTCGGGGTTGGAGAGGCCCAGTACTTC	CASSQDFGVGEAQYF
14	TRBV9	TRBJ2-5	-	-	TGTGCCAGCAGCGTAGCGTCTGGGCGTGAGACCCAGTACTTC	CASSVASGRETQYF
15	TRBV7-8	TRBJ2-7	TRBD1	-	TGTGCCAGCAGCTTTGTGACCGGGACAGGGGACGAGCAGTACTTC	CASSFVTGTGDEQYF
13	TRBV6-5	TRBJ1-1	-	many	TGTGCCAGCAGTTACGCCGAGAACACTGAAGCTTTCTTT	CASSYAENTEAFF
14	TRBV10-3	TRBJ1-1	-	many	TGTGCCATCTCGCCGCTTGGGGGGGGGACTGAAGCTTTCTTT	CAISPLGGGTEAFF
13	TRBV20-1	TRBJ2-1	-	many	TGCAGTGCTAGAGGGGGGGCGGGTAATGAGCAGTTCTTC	CSARGGAGNEQFF
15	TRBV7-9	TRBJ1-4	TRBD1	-	TGTGCCAGCAGCGCGGACAGGGCTGCTAATGAAAAACTGTTTTTT	CASSADRAANEKLFF
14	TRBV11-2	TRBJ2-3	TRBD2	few	TGTGCCAGCATGCCGGGACTAGCATCAGATACGCAGTATTTT	CASMPGLASDTQYF
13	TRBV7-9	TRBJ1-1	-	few	TGTGCCAGCAGCCCGGACGGGCCTGTTGGGGCTTTCTTT	CASSPDGPVGAFF
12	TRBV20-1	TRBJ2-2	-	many	TGCAGTGCTAGAGATGACACCGGGGAGCTGTTTTTT	CSARDDTGELFF
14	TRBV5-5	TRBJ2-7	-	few	TGTGCCAGCAGCTTGGGACAGCCACCCTACGAGCAGTACTTC	CASSLGQPPYEQYF
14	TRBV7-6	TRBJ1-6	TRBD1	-	TGTGCCAGCAGCCCCGGACAGGAATCTTCACCCCTCCACTTT	CASSPGQESSPLHF
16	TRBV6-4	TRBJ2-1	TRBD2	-	TGTGCCAGCAGTGCCTTTACTAGCGAAAATTACAATGAGCAGTTCTTC	CASSAFTSENYNEQFF
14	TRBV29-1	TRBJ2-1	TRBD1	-	TGCAGCGTTGAAGACCCGGGACAGTGGGATGAGCAGTTCTTC	CSVEDPGQWDEQFF
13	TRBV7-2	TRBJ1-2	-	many	TGTGCCAGCAGCTTATCCAAGCACTATGGCTACACCTTC	CASSLSKHYGYTF
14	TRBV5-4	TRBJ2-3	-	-	TGTGCCAGCAGCCAAGGGGACAACACAGATACGCAGTATTTT	CASSQGDNTDTQYF